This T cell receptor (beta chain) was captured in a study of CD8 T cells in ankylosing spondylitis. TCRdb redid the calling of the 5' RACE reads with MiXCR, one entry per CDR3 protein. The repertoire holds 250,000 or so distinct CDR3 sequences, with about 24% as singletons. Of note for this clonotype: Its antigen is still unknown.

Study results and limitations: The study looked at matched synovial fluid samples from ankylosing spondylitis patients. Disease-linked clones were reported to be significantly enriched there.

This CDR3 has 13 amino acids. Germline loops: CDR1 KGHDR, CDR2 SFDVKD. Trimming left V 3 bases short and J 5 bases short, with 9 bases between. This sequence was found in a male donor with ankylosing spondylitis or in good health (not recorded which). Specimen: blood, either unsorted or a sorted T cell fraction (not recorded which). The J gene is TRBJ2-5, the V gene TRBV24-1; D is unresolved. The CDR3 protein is CATSDPGRETQYF. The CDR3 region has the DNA TGTGCCACCAGTGATCCGGGCAGGGAGACCCAGTACTTC.